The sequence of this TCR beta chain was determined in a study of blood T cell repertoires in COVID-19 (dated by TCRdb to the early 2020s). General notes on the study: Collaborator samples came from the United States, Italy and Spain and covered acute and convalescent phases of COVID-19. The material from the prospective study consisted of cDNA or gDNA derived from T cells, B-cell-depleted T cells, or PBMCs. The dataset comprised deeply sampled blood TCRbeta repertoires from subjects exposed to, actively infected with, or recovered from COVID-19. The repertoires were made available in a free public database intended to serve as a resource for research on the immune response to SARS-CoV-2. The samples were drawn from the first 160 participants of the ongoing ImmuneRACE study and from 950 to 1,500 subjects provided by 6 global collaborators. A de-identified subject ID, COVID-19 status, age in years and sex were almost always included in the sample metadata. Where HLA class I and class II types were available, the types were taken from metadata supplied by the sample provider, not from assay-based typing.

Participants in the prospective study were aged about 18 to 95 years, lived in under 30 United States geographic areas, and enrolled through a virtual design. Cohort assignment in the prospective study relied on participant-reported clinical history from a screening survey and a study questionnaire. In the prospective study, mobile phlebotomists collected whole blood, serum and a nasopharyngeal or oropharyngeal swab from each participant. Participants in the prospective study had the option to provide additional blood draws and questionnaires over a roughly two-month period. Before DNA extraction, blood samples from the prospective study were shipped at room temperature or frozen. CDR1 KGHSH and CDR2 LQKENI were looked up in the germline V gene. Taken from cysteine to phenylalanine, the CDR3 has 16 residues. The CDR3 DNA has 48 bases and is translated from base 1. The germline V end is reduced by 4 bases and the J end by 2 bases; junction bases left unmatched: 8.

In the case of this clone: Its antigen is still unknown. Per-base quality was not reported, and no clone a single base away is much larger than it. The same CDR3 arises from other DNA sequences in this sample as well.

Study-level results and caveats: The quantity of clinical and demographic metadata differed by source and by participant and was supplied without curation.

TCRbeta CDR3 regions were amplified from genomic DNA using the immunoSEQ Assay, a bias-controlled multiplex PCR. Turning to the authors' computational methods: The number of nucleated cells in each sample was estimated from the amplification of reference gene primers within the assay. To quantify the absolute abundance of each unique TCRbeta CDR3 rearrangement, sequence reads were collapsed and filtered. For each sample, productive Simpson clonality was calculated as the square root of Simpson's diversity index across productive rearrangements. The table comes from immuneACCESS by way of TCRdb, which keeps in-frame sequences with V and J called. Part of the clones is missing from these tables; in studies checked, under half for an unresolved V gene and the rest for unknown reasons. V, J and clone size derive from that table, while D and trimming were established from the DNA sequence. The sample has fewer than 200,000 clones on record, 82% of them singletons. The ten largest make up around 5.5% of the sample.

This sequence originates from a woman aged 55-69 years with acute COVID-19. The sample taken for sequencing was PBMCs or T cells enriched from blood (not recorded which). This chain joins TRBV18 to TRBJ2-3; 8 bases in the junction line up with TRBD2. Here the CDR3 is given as CASSLGTSGSTDTQYF. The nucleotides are TGTGCCAGCTCACTGGGGACTAGTGGTTCCACAGATACGCAGTATTTT.